This TCR beta chain was sequenced in a study of response to subunit inactivated influenza vaccine. Concerning this clonotype: The antigen remains unidentified.

MiXCR was run by TCRdb on the RT-PCR reads, yielding one entry per CDR3 protein. This table holds 590,000 or so distinct CDR3 sequences, 14% found once. The germline V gene encodes CDR1 SEHNR and CDR2 FQNEAQ (reference sequence). This CDR3 has 15 residues. Trimming removed 5 bases at V and 2 bases at J, with 15 bases between. Study-level findings and limits: Only a handful of new T cells, the authors suggested, are recruited with each seasonal influenza vaccination.

The sample here was PBMCs from blood, taken approximately 15 days before vaccination. The receptor was derived from a man in his forties or fifties who received an inactivated influenza vaccine. This chain links TRBV7-9 with TRBJ1-2; weak D call: TRBD1 (6 bases). The CDR3 nucleotides are TGTGCCAGCAGCCCAGATCACAGGGCCAACTATGGCTACACCTTC. It encodes CASSPDHRANYGYTF.